This TCR beta chain was obtained from a study of CD8+CD57+ T cells in acquired aplastic anemia. The V end lost 6 bases, the J end lost 0 bases, and 12 bases lay between the germline ends. This CDR3 comprises 14 residues. From germline, CDR1 is LNHDA and CDR2 SQIVND (reference sequence). Using genomic DNA as the template, TCR beta VDJ and CDR3 profiling was carried out. TCRdb recomputed calls from the reads with MiXCR, one row per CDR3 protein. The table lists tens of thousands of distinct CDR3 sequences, approximately 54% of them singletons. J is TRBJ2-7 and V is TRBV19; TRBD1 might be the D (6 bases). The sequence derives from a human donor in good health, serving as a control. The sample was sorted CD4+, CD8+, or CD8+CD57+ T cells (not recorded which) from PBMCs. This CDR3 is CASRTGHSSYEQYF. The DNA of the CDR3 is TGTGCCAGTAGGACAGGACACAGCTCCTACGAGCAGTACTTC.